These 24 T cell receptor beta chains share one sample of origin, sequenced in a study of blood T cell repertoires in COVID-19 (dated by TCRdb to about 2020). The library came from the immunoSEQ multiplex PCR assay. The immuneACCESS repertoire file appears here via TCRdb, limited to in-frame rearrangements. These files lack a portion of the clones; in checked studies, under half of the deficit traces to unresolved V genes, and the cause of the others is not known. The sample yields 150,000 to 180,000 clones; 85% to 90% were counted once. Clones ranked in the top ten supply roughly 15% of the sample. The sequenced material came from peripheral blood. These receptors were obtained from a woman in her forties with acute or convalescent COVID-19.

The chain employs TRBV5-1 and TRBJ2-1; 8 nucleotides agree with TRBD1. The CDR3 consists of 14 residues. The V segment lost 4 bases and the J segment 2 bases; nucleotides outside the gene matches: 2. In germline, CDR1 is SGHRS, CDR2 YFSETQ. CDR3 in amino acids: CASSIQGAYNEQFF. CDR3 nucleotide sequence: TGCGCCAGCAGCATACAGGGGGCCTACAATGAGCAGTTCTTC.

This clone was counted only a few times. The V and J genes are TRBV3-1 (or the pseudogene TRBV3-2) and TRBJ2-1, with 9 positions matching TRBD2. This CDR3 is built from 18 residues. Unmatched junction bases numbered 12, after V lost 0 bases and J lost 6 bases. The germline V gene has CDR1 LGHDT and CDR2 YNNKEL (reference sequence). The CDR3 reads CASSQDQYGRGGLNEQFF. The CDR3, as DNA: TGTGCCAGCAGCCAAGATCAGTATGGGCGGGGGGGCCTCAATGAGCAGTTCTTC.

The chain couples TRBV21-1 to TRBJ1-3; the D call in the table, TRBD1, was not verified against the DNA. TRBV21-1 is an annotated pseudogene. The CDR3 runs to 15 residues. Written as DNA, the CDR3 is TGTGCCAGCAGGGAAATGGGGGCGTGGGGAAACACCATATATTTT. As protein: CASREMGAWGNTIYF.

This rearrangement joins TRBV9 to TRBJ2-7; D remains ambiguous. The CDR3 is made up of 14 amino acids. V lost 0 bases and J lost 0, with 7 bases in between. Germline values: CDR1 SGDLS, CDR2 YYNGEE. The CDR3: CASSVARASYEQYF. The CDR3 nucleotides read TGTGCCAGCAGCGTAGCTCGAGCCTCCTACGAGCAGTACTTC.

V gene TRBV18 combines with J gene TRBJ2-5; weak D call: TRBD2 (5 bases). V lost 1 base and J 5 bases, leaving 11 bases between the germline ends. This CDR3 region has 14 residues. In germline, CDR1 is KGHSH, CDR2 LQKENI. This chain's CDR3 is CASSPQTNEETQYF. CDR3 bases: TGTGCCAGCTCACCACAGACTAATGAGGAGACCCAGTACTTC.

The V call is TRBV28, the J call TRBJ2-3; D might be TRBD2 (7 bases). The ends were cut back, 3 bases at V and 5 bases at J, with 12 bases in the middle. The CDR3 has 14 residues. CDR1 is MDHEN, CDR2 SYDVKM, per germline. CDR3 region: CASSLRGGRDTQYF. Written as DNA, the CDR3 is TGTGCCAGCAGTTTGAGGGGGGGAAGAGATACGCAGTATTTT.

Only one count was recorded for this clone. The genes are TRBV10-3 and TRBJ2-7; the match to TRBD1 covers 10 bases. Trimming removed 7 bases from V and 8 bases from J; junction bases left unmatched: 8. The CDR3 totals 13 residues. Germline CDR1 is ENHRY and CDR2 is SYGVKD. The CDR3 reads CAIKTGGEYKQYF. DNA for the CDR3: TGTGCCATCAAGACAGGGGGCGAATACAAGCAGTACTTC.

V usage is TRBV2 and J usage is TRBJ2-1; TRBD1 matches 7 bases. The CDR3 loop spans 14 amino acids. CDR1 SNHLY and CDR2 FYNNEI come from the germline V gene. The V gene end was trimmed by 7 bases and the J gene end by 4 bases; junction bases not matched to a gene: 7. The CDR3 region has the DNA TGTGCCAGCATGAAGGGGGCCGGATACAATGAGCAGTTCTTC. Its translation is CASMKGAGYNEQFF.

CDR3 residues: CASSPTGDSTEAFF. The CDR3 nucleotides read TGTGCCAGCAGCCCAACAGGGGACAGCACTGAAGCTTTCTTT. The chain links TRBV7-9 to TRBJ1-1; TRBD1 matches 7 bases. The V segment lost 5 bases and the J segment 4 bases; nucleotides outside the gene matches: 7. In germline, CDR1 is SEHNR, CDR2 FQNEAQ (reference sequence). CDR3 length equals 14 residues. Full variable domain (missing parts from reference TRBV7-9 and TRBJ1-1): DTGVSQNPRHKITKRGQNVTFRCDPISEHNRLYWYRQTLGQGPEFLTYFQNEAQLEKSRLLSDRFSAERPKGSFSTLEIQRTEQGDSAMYLCASSPTGDSTEAFFGQGTRLTVV.

The CDR3 DNA reads as TGTGCCAGCAGCCAAAACTTGGGCACAGATACGCAGTATTTT. Amino acid sequence: CASSQNLGTDTQYF. J is TRBJ2-3 and V is TRBV2; no definite D call. V lost 6 bases and J lost 1, with 11 bases in between. Germline CDR1 SNHLY, CDR2 FYNNEI. The CDR3 totals 14 residues.

This sequence joins TRBV6-5 and TRBJ1-1, with D possibly TRBD1 on 6 matching bases. Trimming took 2 bases from V and 0 from J, leaving 13 bases between them. CDR3 size: 16 residues. The germline V gene encodes CDR1 MNHEY and CDR2 SVGAGI. The CDR3 sequence is CASSYRDTSMNTEAFF. The CDR3 DNA reads TGTGCCAGCAGTTACAGGGACACCTCAATGAACACTGAAGCTTTCTTT.

The chain joins TRBV4-1 to TRBJ2-5; TRBD1 matches 9 bases. V was pared by 2 bases and J by 5 bases, with 6 bases of the junction left unmatched. The CDR3 has 15 amino acids. Germline V gene lookup returns CDR1 MGHRA and CDR2 YSYEKL. CDR3 nucleotide sequence: TGCGCCAGCAGCCAATCCCAGACAGGGGGGGAGACCCAGTACTTC. Translation gives CASSQSQTGGETQYF.

V gene TRBV27 combines with J gene TRBJ2-7; 9 bases are a match to TRBD1. CDR1 and CDR2 from the germline V gene are MNHEY and SMNVEV (reference sequence). J lost 5 bases, V lost 3 bases, and 5 bases had no gene match. The CDR3 totals 14 residues. In DNA form, the CDR3 reads TGTGCCAGCAGTTTGTCGACAGGGGGGAACGAGCAGTACTTC. Amino acid sequence: CASSLSTGGNEQYF.

The chain links TRBV7-6 to TRBJ2-2; 8 bases fit TRBD1. Germline values: CDR1 SGHVS, CDR2 FNYEAQ. This CDR3 has 17 amino acids. V lost 1 base and J lost 6; bases outside the gene matches: 10. The CDR3 is CASSLVTGGSSAGELFF. CDR3 sequence (DNA): TGTGCCAGCAGCTTAGTTACAGGGGGGAGTTCGGCCGGGGAGCTGTTTTTT.

The chain joins TRBV10-2 to TRBJ2-1, with TRBD2 matching over 8 bases. V gave up 4 bases and J gave up 0 bases; unmatched junction bases: 2. Looked up from germline, CDR1 is WSHSY and CDR2 is SAAADI. The CDR3 extends over 15 amino acids. CDR3 region: CASSGSGDSYNEQFF. The CDR3 bases are TGCGCCAGCAGTGGTAGCGGGGACTCCTACAATGAGCAGTTCTTC.

The J gene is TRBJ1-6, the V gene TRBV4-2; TRBD1 might be the D (5 bases). The CDR3 sequence is 18 residues long. Germline V gene lookup returns CDR1 LGHNA and CDR2 YNFKEQ. Between the trimmed V and J ends, which lost 0 bases and 7 bases, there was a span of 19 bases. CDR3 amino acids: CASSQDGVFGAGNSPLHF. The CDR3 DNA sequence: TGTGCCAGCAGCCAAGATGGGGTCTTTGGGGCTGGGAATTCACCCCTCCACTTT.

The chain recombines TRBV5-6 with TRBJ2-7, with D perhaps TRBD2 (7 bases). Germline lookup yields CDR1 SGHDT and CDR2 YYEEEE. The CDR3 is 14 amino acids. The V and J ends lost 2 bases and 1 base respectively, with 10 bases between them. CDR3 in amino acids: CASSLGGESYEQYF. The CDR3 DNA sequence: TGTGCCAGCAGCTTAGGGGGGGAGTCCTACGAGCAGTACTTC.

This sequence joins TRBV5-6 and TRBJ2-7, with D possibly being TRBD1 (5 bases). CDR1 is SGHDT, CDR2 YYEEEE, per germline. V was trimmed by 4 bases and J by 5 bases, leaving 13 bases between them. This CDR3 region has 13 residues. The chain's CDR3 is CASSQGSEDEQYF. The CDR3 DNA follows: TGTGCCAGCAGCCAGGGATCGGAAGACGAGCAGTACTTC.

V gene TRBV10-1 combines with J gene TRBJ2-2; tentative D call: TRBD1 (6 bases). The V gene lost 5 bases and the J gene lost 6 bases, with 16 bases spanning the gap. This CDR3 is built from 15 residues. The germline CDR1 and CDR2 sequences are WNHNN and SYGVQD (reference sequence). The CDR3 sequence is CASSRTGQSPGELFF. In DNA, the CDR3 is TGCGCCAGCAGTAGAACCGGACAGAGCCCCGGGGAGCTGTTTTTT.

This sequence joins TRBV27 and TRBJ2-2; TRBD2 agrees at 14 bases. The V gene's germline CDR1 is MNHEY and CDR2 SMNVEV (reference sequence). CDR3 length: 20 residues. V gave up 3 bases and J gave up 6 bases; unmatched junction bases: 15. The CDR3: CASSFRGRGLAGGFSGELFF. The CDR3 DNA reads TGTGCCAGCAGTTTTAGGGGACGCGGACTAGCGGGAGGTTTTTCCGGGGAGCTGTTTTTT.

The chain uses TRBV10-1 and TRBJ1-2; TRBD1 matches at 7 bases. Germline CDR1 is WNHNN and CDR2 is SYGVQD (reference sequence). This CDR3 has 17 amino acids. V trimming: 3 bases; J trimming: 1 base; junction bases outside the gene matches: 11. The CDR3 nucleotides are TGCGCCAGCAGTGAAACCGGGACAGCCGATGTTAACTATGGCTACACCTTC. Translating it yields CASSETGTADVNYGYTF.

The V gene is TRBV19, the J gene TRBJ2-5; the match to TRBD1 covers 7 bases. V gave up 5 bases and J gave up 1 base; unmatched junction bases: 10. The CDR3 is 16 amino acids. Germline loops: CDR1 LNHDA, CDR2 SQIVND (reference sequence). The CDR3 spells CASSYDPTGPQETQYF. The CDR3 DNA is TGTGCCAGTAGTTATGACCCGACAGGGCCCCAAGAGACCCAGTACTTC.

The chain carries TRBV3-1 (or the pseudogene TRBV3-2) and TRBJ1-3; TRBD1 matches 8 bases. V shed 0 bases and J 3 bases; nucleotides not matched to a gene: 19. This CDR3 region has 21 residues. Germline CDR1 reads LGHDT; CDR2 reads YNNKEL (reference sequence). The DNA of the CDR3 is TGTGCCAGCAGCCAAGAGGGACAGGTACGATTTGGGGCCTCTGATGGAAACACCATATATTTT. This codes for CASSQEGQVRFGASDGNTIYF.

The chain combines TRBV5-1 with TRBJ1-6, with 8 nucleotides matching TRBD1. V was clipped by 6 bases and J by 7 bases; unmatched bases: 9. The CDR3 length is 15 residues. Germline V gives CDR1 SGHRS, CDR2 YFSETQ. The CDR3 region has the DNA TGCGCCAGCACACCCGGGACAGGCGAAAATTCACCCCTCCACTTT. Its protein product is CASTPGTGENSPLHF. The full variable domain, rest sourced from reference TRBV5-1 and TRBJ1-6, is KAGVTQTPRYLIKTRGQQVTLSCSPISGHRSVSWYQQTPGQGLQFLFEYFSETQRNKGNFPGRFSGRQFSNSRSEMNVSTLELGDSALYLCASTPGTGENSPLHFGNGTRLTVT.